The source of this T cell receptor beta chain is a study of response to subunit inactivated influenza vaccine (dated by TCRdb to 2017 to 2018). Regarding the study in general: Deep quantitative T cell receptor repertoire profiling was used in the study to track responses to a trivalent subunit inactivated influenza vaccine. What the study reported, not specific to this receptor: The authors proposed that each seasonal influenza vaccination may bring in only a limited number of new T cells.

The CDR3 starts with the cysteine, ends with the phenylalanine, and has 13 residues. The read is trimmed to its CDR3 DNA, 39 bases read in frame from base 1. V is shortened by 0 bases, J by 7 bases, and the region joining them spans 4 bases. In this sample, this clonotype turned up a few times. Its recognized antigen is unknown. Base qualities are not provided; no much larger clone lies one nucleotide away. Libraries came from RT-PCR. Data came from an Illumina HiSeq 2500. Starting from the raw public reads, TCRdb applied fastp trimming at Q25, assembled clones with MiXCR and retained in-frame beta chains. Entries that share a CDR3 protein sequence are merged under the most common genes and DNA. In this sample the table shows roughly 790,000 distinct CDR3 sequences, 21% of which occur a single time. Jointly, the top ten make up roughly 10% of the sample.

The specimen comprised PBMCs from blood, sampled about 5 days after vaccination. The sequence links TRBV12-3 or TRBV12-4 to TRBJ1-6, with no confident D gene call. This TCR was sampled from a man aged 50 to 60 who received an inactivated influenza vaccine. Donor details come from another sample of the same person, matched by shared clones. The nucleotides are TGTGCCAGCAGTTTAGCTATCAATTCACCCCTCCACTTT. This gives the protein CASSLAINSPLHF.